Reported below is one T cell receptor (beta chain). Its antigen is not identified. These data belong to a study of OX40 agonist ivuxolimab in advanced cancers. The study, taken as a whole, reports: CD4+ and CD8+ blood T cells expanded clonally by week 6 at 0.1 to 3.0 mg/kg.

Germline CDR1 is SGHRS and CDR2 is YFSETQ. This CDR3 comprises 13 residues. Between the trimmed V and J ends, which lost 7 bases and 6 bases, there was a span of 17 bases. Profiled with immunoSEQ multiplex PCR; TCRdb holds only in-frame clones, not every one. The table has around 65,000 clones, 87% seen once; the top ten hold about 0.34%. The V and J genes are TRBV5-1 and TRBJ2-7, with D perhaps TRBD2 (6 bases). This TCR was sampled from an adult with an advanced solid tumor such as melanoma, head and neck, liver or kidney cancer. Sequenced here: CD4+ or CD8+ T cells sorted from blood, sampled in a trial of the OX40 agonist ivuxolimab. CDR3 DNA sequence: TGCGCCAGCCGGGACTCCCCCTTGGCCGAGCAGTACTTC. Its protein is CASRDSPLAEQYF.